The 23 T cell receptor beta chains given below trace back to one sample, sequenced in a study of T cell clonality in common variable immunodeficiency. Profiling relied on immunoSEQ multiplex PCR, and the TCRdb table lists in-frame clones only, not all of them. This sample carries about 39,000 clones, none of them present only once. The sample was peripheral blood mononuclear cells. These TCRs come from a person aged 18 to 75 in good health.

This clone showed up many times. The CDR3 sequence: CASSLQGSYNEQFF. The covered CDR3 bases are TGTGCCAGCAGCTTACAGGGTTCCTACAATGAG. The chain combines TRBV7-3 with TRBJ2-1, with TRBD1 as a possible D gene (5 bases). The read ends 3 residues shy of where the CDR3 ends; the end is completed using the germline J gene. The V and J ends lost 2 bases and 1 base respectively, with 6 bases between them. CDR3 length: 14 residues. The germline CDR1 and CDR2 sequences are SGHTA and FQGTGA.

This clone was seen many times. The read halts 3 residues ahead of the CDR3 end, with the missing end drawn from the germline J gene. This chain uses TRBV5-1 with TRBJ2-7; 7 positions agree with TRBD1. Germline CDR1 is SGHRS and CDR2 is YFSETQ. The CDR3 has 15 amino acids. V was clipped by 4 bases and J by 4 bases; unmatched bases: 11. The CDR3 sequence: CASSALGGQEYEQYF. Incomplete CDR3 DNA: TGCGCCAGCAGCGCGCTGGGTGGACAGGAATACGAG. Full variable domain (rest looked up from reference TRBV5-1 and TRBJ2-7): KAGVTQTPRYLIKTRGQQVTLSCSPISGHRSVSWYQQTPGQGLQFLFEYFSETQRNKGNFPGRFSGRQFSNSRSEMNVSTLELGDSALYLCASSALGGQEYEQYFGPGTRLTVT.

This clone was seen at least ten times. The CDR3 extends 3 residues past the end of the read, so its final part is completed from the germline J gene. The chain recombines TRBV5-1 with TRBJ2-2; 11 positions agree with TRBD2. Trimming removed 4 bases from V and 2 bases from J; junction bases left unmatched: 4. The germline V gene has CDR1 SGHRS and CDR2 YFSETQ. The CDR3 is 16 residues long. The CDR3 region is CASSPRLAGNTGELFF. Incomplete CDR3 DNA: TGCGCCAGCAGCCCCCGACTAGCGGGAAACACCGGGGAG.

In this sample, this clone turned up many times. The read is 3 residues too short to cover the CDR3 end, so that end is filled in from the germline J gene. The V and J genes are TRBV20-1 and TRBJ2-7, with 10 bases that match TRBD2. Trimming at V came to 3 bases and at J to 1 base, leaving 9 bases not matched to a gene. This CDR3 has 16 residues. CDR1 is DFQATT and CDR2 is SNEGSKA in the germline V gene (reference sequence). The CDR3 DNA, read in part, is TGCAGTGCTAGTGGTGGGCCTAGCGGGAGATCCTACGAG. It translates to CSASGGPSGRSYE. The CDR3, in full, reads CSASGGPSGRSYEQYF.

This clone appeared many times. Read coverage stops 3 residues before the CDR3 terminus; the germline J gene supplies the remainder. The rearrangement links TRBV20-1 to TRBJ2-7; 10 positions agree with TRBD1. V was pared by 6 bases and J by 2 bases, with 4 bases of the junction left unmatched. From germline, CDR1 is DFQATT and CDR2 SNEGSKA (reference sequence). CDR3 size: 13 residues. The CDR3 DNA, read in part, is TGCAGTGCCGGGACAGGGGAGCCCTACGAG. Protein sequence: CSAGTGEPYE. The whole CDR3 is CSAGTGEPYEQYF.

This clone is medium-sized in the sample. Germline and junction disagree at one end, which may indicate a read error. Coverage ceases 3 residues before the CDR3 finishes, and the germline J gene fills in the end. This rearrangement joins TRBV19 to TRBJ2-1; perhaps TRBD2 as D (6 bases). This CDR3 comprises 15 residues. Germline loops: CDR1 LNHDA, CDR2 SQIVND (reference sequence). The CDR3 sequence: CASSIDGTWANEQFF. The CDR3 DNA, read in part, is TGTGCCAGTAGCATAGACGGGACTTGGGCCAATGAG.

This clone occurred many times. With the read ending 3 residues before the CDR3 end, the germline J gene is used to fill in that end. The chain has TRBV19 and TRBJ1-1; TRBD1 matches 7 bases. Trimming at V came to 2 bases and at J to 5 bases, leaving 5 bases not matched to a gene. Germline CDR1 LNHDA, CDR2 SQIVND (reference sequence). The CDR3 extends over 14 amino acids. The chain's CDR3 is CASSIQGVRTEAFF. Incomplete CDR3 DNA: TGTGCCAGTAGTATACAGGGGGTTCGGACTGAA.

This clone showed up just a few times. The read terminates 3 residues before the CDR3 end, so the remaining end is supplied by the germline J gene. The chain couples TRBV6-1 to TRBJ2-3, with D possibly TRBD1 on 5 matching bases. CDR3 length: 15 residues. Per the germline V gene, CDR1 is MNHNS and CDR2 is SASEGT. Here the CDR3 reads CASSEGAGSSQPQYF. CDR3 DNA, as far as it was read: TGTGCCAGCAGTGAAGGGGCAGGGTCAAGTCAGCCG.

This clone has at least ten counts. The sequenced fragment ends 3 residues before the CDR3 boundary, so the rest is inferred from the germline J gene. The V call is TRBV20-1, the J call TRBJ1-1; TRBD1 matches at 7 bases. Germline V lookup: CDR1 DFQATT, CDR2 SNEGSKA (reference sequence). V gave up 0 bases and J gave up 1 base; unmatched junction bases: 8. CDR3 size: 16 residues. The CDR3 protein is CSARDEGARRNTEAFF. Partial CDR3 DNA: TGCAGTGCTAGAGATGAGGGGGCGCGCAGGAACACTGAA.

This clone was found many times. The CDR3 is cut off 3 residues early in the read; its end comes from the germline J gene. The V call is TRBV7-8, the J call TRBJ2-7; 7 positions match TRBD2. The junction had 5 bases not matched to a gene; V was cut back by 1 base and J by 2 bases. This CDR3 has 15 amino acids. Germline CDR1 SGHVS, CDR2 FQNEAQ. The CDR3 reads CASSLVERDTYEQYF. The CDR3 bases that were read are TGTGCCAGCAGCTTAGTAGAGCGGGATACCTACGAG.

This clone was counted many times. CDR3 DNA (partial): TGTGCCAGCAGCTCGGGACTAGCGGGCGGGGAG. This gives the protein CASSSGLAGGE. The whole CDR3 protein is CASSSGLAGGELFF. The J gene is TRBJ2-2, the V gene TRBV7-9, with TRBD2 matching over 12 bases. The read terminates 3 residues before the CDR3 end, so the remaining end is supplied by the germline J gene. The V and J ends lost 4 bases and 7 bases, in that order; junction bases with no gene match: 1. The CDR3 covers 14 residues. Germline lookup yields CDR1 SEHNR and CDR2 FQNEAQ (reference sequence).

This clone was picked up many times. The sequenced fragment ends 3 residues before the CDR3 boundary, so the rest is inferred from the germline J gene. J is TRBJ2-5 and V is TRBV7-8; D is undetermined. Germline loops: CDR1 SGHVS, CDR2 FQNEAQ. The CDR3 has 13 residues. V was trimmed by 1 base and J by 5 bases, leaving 8 bases between them. This CDR3 reads CASSLELMETQYF. The DNA read from the CDR3 is TGTGCCAGCAGCTTAGAACTCATGGAGACC.

This clone was detected ten times or more. The CDR3 extends 3 residues past the end of the read, so its final part is completed from the germline J gene. This chain joins TRBV11-3 and TRBJ2-3; 9 bases agree with TRBD2. The V gene end was trimmed by 5 bases and the J gene end by 6 bases; junction bases not matched to a gene: 9. The CDR3 spans 15 residues. Germline V lookup: CDR1 SGHNT, CDR2 YENEEA. The CDR3 protein is CASSPGVAGGDTQYF. CDR3 DNA, as far as it was read: TGTGCCAGCAGCCCAGGGGTTGCGGGGGGGGATACG.

This clone has a count of ten or more. Read sequence stops 3 residues before the CDR3 end, and the germline J gene provides the missing end. The chain combines TRBV2 with TRBJ2-3; 7 nucleotides agree with TRBD2. The CDR3 spans 15 residues. Germline CDR1 SNHLY, CDR2 FYNNEI. Germline trimming cut 6 bases from V and 4 bases from J; bases unmatched to any gene: 10. The CDR3: CASRLLATQADTQYF. The sequenced CDR3 bases are TGTGCCAGCAGGCTACTAGCGACCCAAGCAGATACG. Filled out from reference TRBV2 and TRBJ2-3, the complete variable domain reads EPEVTQTPSHQVTQMGQEVILRCVPISNHLYFYWYRQILGQKVEFLVSFYNNEISEKSEIFDDQFSVERPDGSNFTLKIRSTKLEDSAMYFCASRLLATQADTQYFGPGTRLTVL.

With regard to this clone: The read terminates 3 residues ahead of where the CDR3 ends, so the germline J gene completes it. This chain uses TRBV7-9 with TRBJ1-2, with D maybe TRBD1 (5 bases). Germline assignment: CDR1 SEHNR and CDR2 FQNEAQ (reference sequence). The CDR3 is made up of 15 amino acids. The sequenced CDR3 bases are TGTGCCAGCAGCGACATGGCAGGGTGGGACTACGAC. Residues: CASSDMAGWDYD. The whole CDR3 region reads CASSDMAGWDYDYTF.

This clone appeared many times. The CDR3 goes on 3 residues after the read ends, and that part is filled in from the germline J gene. The chain is built from TRBV28 and TRBJ2-1; tentative D call: TRBD2 (6 bases). Germline CDR1 reads MDHEN; CDR2 reads SYDVKM. The CDR3 has 14 residues. V was trimmed by 5 bases and J by 4 bases, leaving 12 bases between them. The covered CDR3 bases are TGTGCCAGCAGTACTTGGCGGGGATACAATGAG. Protein: CASSTWRGYNE. The entire CDR3 protein reads CASSTWRGYNEQFF.

This clone was counted ten times or more. The read gets to within 3 residues of the CDR3 end, and the germline J gene fills in the rest. This chain uses TRBV20-1 with TRBJ1-2, with 8 bases fitting TRBD1. The CDR3 is 17 residues long. The germline CDR1 and CDR2 sequences are DFQATT and SNEGSKA (reference sequence). Trimming removed 4 bases from V and 5 bases from J; junction bases left unmatched: 18. The CDR3 spells CSAKPLDRAHSIYGYTF. The CDR3 bases that were read are TGCAGTGCTAAACCTTTGGACAGGGCCCATTCAATTTATGGC.

This clone has a count of ten or more. The CDR3 end falls 3 residues outside the read, so it is completed with the germline J gene. The rearrangement links TRBV4-1 to TRBJ2-2, with D maybe TRBD1 (5 bases). Germline V gene data show CDR1 as MGHRA and CDR2 as YSYEKL. V lost 4 bases to trimming and J lost 5 bases, with 8 bases between them. The CDR3 runs to 13 residues. CDR3 residues: CASSPQGTGELFF. The sequenced CDR3 bases are TGCGCCAGCAGCCCGCAGGGTACCGGGGAG.

At least ten counts were recorded for this clone. The read ends 3 residues before the CDR3 terminus; that terminus is restored from the germline J gene. The rearrangement links TRBV5-1 to TRBJ1-1; 11 bases map to TRBD1. The CDR3 sequence is 14 residues long. Germline V gene data show CDR1 as SGHRS and CDR2 as YFSETQ. This chain's CDR3 is CASSLLGTGGEAFF. CDR3 bases read: TGCGCCAGCAGCTTGTTGGGGACAGGGGGAGAA. The whole variable domain, filled in from reference TRBV5-1 and TRBJ1-1, reads KAGVTQTPRYLIKTRGQQVTLSCSPISGHRSVSWYQQTPGQGLQFLFEYFSETQRNKGNFPGRFSGRQFSNSRSEMNVSTLELGDSALYLCASSLLGTGGEAFFGQGTRLTVV.

Ten or more counts support this clone. The DNA ends 3 residues before the CDR3 does, and the rest of the CDR3 is filled in from the germline J gene. The chain combines TRBV28 with TRBJ2-3, with 10 bases aligning to TRBD2. V lost 6 bases and J lost 3; bases outside the gene matches: 15. Germline CDR1 is MDHEN and CDR2 is SYDVKM. The CDR3 has 18 residues. The CDR3 spells CASSRPSGSPIGTDTQYF. The part of the CDR3 DNA that was read is TGTGCCAGCAGCCGCCCTAGCGGGAGCCCCATAGGGACAGATACG.

The table lists this clone with many counts. Sequencing ends 3 residues short of the CDR3 end; the germline J gene provides the rest. V is TRBV19 and J is TRBJ1-1; no clear D. The V gene lost 5 bases and the J gene lost 1 base, with 8 bases spanning the gap. Germline CDR1 and CDR2: LNHDA and SQIVND (reference sequence). The CDR3 consists of 13 residues. CDR3 in amino acids: CASSPRENTEAFF. The sequenced CDR3 bases are TGTGCCAGTAGTCCCAGAGAGAACACTGAA. The full variable domain, its missing parts supplied by reference TRBV19 and TRBJ1-1, is DGGITQSPKYLFRKEGQNVTLSCEQNLNHDAMYWYRQDPGQGLRLIYYSQIVNDFQKGDIAEGYSVSREKKESFPLTVTSAQKNPTAFYLCASSPRENTEAFFGQGTRLTVV.

This clone was counted ten times or more. The read ends 3 residues before the CDR3 terminus; that terminus is restored from the germline J gene. The gene calls are TRBV2 and TRBJ2-5, with TRBD1 identical over 7 bases. The V segment lost 4 bases and the J segment 3 bases; nucleotides outside the gene matches: 2. The CDR3 contains 13 residues. CDR1 is SNHLY, CDR2 FYNNEI, per germline. The CDR3 reads CASSGGTEETQYF. The CDR3 DNA, read in part, is TGTGCCAGCAGTGGTGGGACAGAAGAGACC.

This clone appeared many times. The read terminates 3 residues ahead of where the CDR3 ends, so the germline J gene completes it. The V call is TRBV6-1, the J call TRBJ2-2; a possible D gene is TRBD2 (5 bases). Trimming took off 4 bases at V and 1 base at J, with 13 bases between the two ends. The CDR3 loop spans 16 amino acids. The germline V gene has CDR1 MNHNS and CDR2 SASEGT. The part of the CDR3 DNA that was read is TGTGCCAGCAGTGCTAGCCCTAGCATGAACACCGGGGAG. This codes for CASSASPSMNTGE. The entire CDR3 protein reads CASSASPSMNTGELFF.